This TCR beta chain was captured by sequencing in a study of immune evolution from preneoplasia to lung adenocarcinoma. Study observations and caveats: T cell clonality was higher in KRAS-mutant than EGFR-mutant or wild-type nodules. Normal lung had highest clonality; later lesions appeared denser, more diverse. From normal lung to invasive adenocarcinoma, top clone frequencies appeared to decrease.

In regard to this clone: As yet, its antigen is unknown.

Assay used: immunoSEQ multiplex PCR; TCRdb lists only in-frame clones, some missing. The sample holds thousands of clones; roughly 82% are singletons and the top ten take 12%. Resections took place in Japan or China from 2014 to 2017. The receptor comes from a person between 60 and 80 years old with lung adenocarcinoma. The sequenced sample consisted of FFPE lung adenocarcinoma in situ tissue.

The CDR3 DNA is TGTGCCAGCAGCTCAGGGGTAGAGCAGTTCTTC. As protein: CASSSGVEQFF. The rearrangement links TRBV7-2 to TRBJ2-1; the D gene is possibly TRBD1 (6 bases). CDR3 length: 11 amino acids. Germline-derived CDR1 and CDR2 are SGHTA and FQGNSA. The V and J ends lost 4 bases and 10 bases respectively, with 8 bases between them.